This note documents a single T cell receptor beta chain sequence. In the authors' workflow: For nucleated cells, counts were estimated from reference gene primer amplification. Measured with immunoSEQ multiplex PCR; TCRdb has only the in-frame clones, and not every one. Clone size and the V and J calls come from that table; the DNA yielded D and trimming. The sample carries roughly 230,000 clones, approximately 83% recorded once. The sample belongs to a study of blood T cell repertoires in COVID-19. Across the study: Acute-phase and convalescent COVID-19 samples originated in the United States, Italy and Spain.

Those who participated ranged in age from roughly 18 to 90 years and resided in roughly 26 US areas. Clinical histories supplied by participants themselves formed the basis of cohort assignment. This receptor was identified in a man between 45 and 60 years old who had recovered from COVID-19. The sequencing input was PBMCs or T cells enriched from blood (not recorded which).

CDR3: CATKSDRVAYEQYF. CDR3 bases: TGTGCCACCAAATCGGACAGGGTTGCCTACGAGCAGTACTTC. The chain uses TRBV19 and TRBJ2-7; 8 bases fit TRBD1. The J segment lost 2 bases and the V segment lost 10 bases, leaving 10 bases of the junction unmatched. The germline CDR1 and CDR2 sequences are LNHDA and SQIVND (reference sequence). The CDR3 has 14 amino acids.